Below are 25 T cell receptor beta chains sequenced from a single sample in a study of T cell responses to AZD1222 COVID-19 vaccine. TCRdb's table, derived via immunoSEQ multiplex PCR, lists solely in-frame clones and lacks some. The sample records roughly 110,000 clones, around 90% being singletons. The specimen comprised peripheral blood, sampled on day 0 of AZD1222 vaccination. All receptors derive from an adult in good health.

V gene TRBV6-2 or TRBV6-3 combines with J gene TRBJ2-7, with TRBD1 as a possible D gene (5 bases). Deletions cut 6 bases from V and 3 bases from J, with 12 bases between. This CDR3 has 13 residues. Looked up from germline, CDR1 is MNHEY and CDR2 is SVGEGT. The CDR3 protein is CASSQGIGYEQYF. The CDR3 DNA is TGTGCCAGCAGCCAGGGAATTGGCTACGAGCAGTACTTC.

This clone has more than one count but fewer than ten. The V call is TRBV2, the J call TRBJ1-4; D is ambiguous. The germline V and J ends were trimmed by 7 bases and 7 bases, with 19 bases remaining between them. The germline gives CDR1 SNHLY, CDR2 FYNNEI. CDR3 length equals 15 residues. The CDR3 DNA reads as TGTGCCAGCACCCCAATGGACCCGGGCGGTGAAAAACTGTTTTTT. Translated: CASTPMDPGGEKLFF.

The V call is TRBV24-1, the J call TRBJ2-3; D is perhaps TRBD1 (6 bases). From germline, CDR1 is KGHDR and CDR2 SFDVKD. The CDR3 is 17 residues long. Trimming shortened V by 2 bases and J by 2 bases, and 16 bases separated the two germline ends. The CDR3 DNA reads TGTGCCACCAGTGATTCGGGGACACGAGAATACACAGATACGCAGTATTTT. Translating gives CATSDSGTREYTDTQYF.

The chain is built from TRBV14 and TRBJ2-1; 7 positions agree with TRBD2. The junction had 12 bases not matched to a gene; V was cut back by 1 base and J by 0 bases. Germline loops: CDR1 SGHDN, CDR2 FVKESK. This CDR3 region has 19 residues. The CDR3: CASSQAPGFAGDSYNEQFF. The CDR3 DNA sequence: TGTGCCAGCAGCCAAGCCCCGGGGTTTGCGGGAGACTCCTACAATGAGCAGTTCTTC.

J is TRBJ2-1 and V is TRBV5-1; TRBD2 matches at 10 bases. Looked up from germline, CDR1 is SGHRS and CDR2 is YFSETQ. The CDR3 totals 16 residues. The trim removed 4 bases at V and 4 bases at J, leaving 8 bases unmatched. The CDR3 DNA is TGCGCCAGCAGCACCGTAGCGGGGGGATTATACAATGAGCAGTTCTTC. Protein sequence: CASSTVAGGLYNEQFF.

This chain joins TRBV3-1 (or the pseudogene TRBV3-2) and TRBJ2-7, with TRBD1 matching 11 bases. Looked up from germline, CDR1 is LGHDT and CDR2 is YNNKEL (reference sequence). This CDR3 has 14 amino acids. With 5 bases clipped from V and 7 bases from J, the junction kept 7 bases outside the gene matches. The CDR3 DNA reads as TGTGCCAGCAGCGGCCGGGACAGGGGGTTAGAGCAGTACTTC. Translated, it gives CASSGRDRGLEQYF.

This clone showed up just a few times. The chain links TRBV6-5 to TRBJ1-2; D is uncertain. Per the germline V gene, CDR1 is MNHEY and CDR2 is SVGAGI. The CDR3 spans 13 residues. V was pared by 5 bases and J by 4 bases, with 11 bases between. The CDR3 protein is CASSTGPSYGYTF. As DNA, the CDR3 is TGTGCCAGCAGTACCGGGCCCTCCTATGGCTACACCTTC.

This clone was seen only once. The chain recombines TRBV4-3 with TRBJ1-2; TRBD1 aligns across 11 bases. The junction had 2 bases not matched to a gene; V was cut back by 4 bases and J by 4 bases. Germline assignment: CDR1 LGHNA and CDR2 YSLEER. The CDR3 is made up of 14 amino acids. CDR3 sequence reads: CASSLDRGPYGYTF. As DNA, the CDR3 is TGCGCCAGCAGCCTGGACAGGGGGCCCTATGGCTACACCTTC.

This rearrangement joins TRBV6-1 to TRBJ1-1; 9 bases agree with TRBD1. CDR1 and CDR2 (germline): MNHNS, SASEGT. CDR3 length: 14 amino acids. Trimming cost V 3 bases and J 4 bases; bases outside gene matches: 3. The CDR3 DNA is TGTGCCAGCAGTGAGAGGGACAGGGTCACTGAAGCTTTCTTT. Translated: CASSERDRVTEAFF.

The chain combines TRBV6-6 with TRBJ2-5; D is possibly TRBD1 or TRBD2 (5 bases each). CDR3 length equals 17 residues. The V gene lost 5 bases and the J gene lost 4 bases, with 23 bases spanning the gap. CDR1 is MNHNY, CDR2 SVGAGI, per germline (reference sequence). The CDR3 coding sequence is TGTGCCAGCAGTCGCAGAAGAACCGGGACCTCCTCAGAGACCCAGTACTTC. Its translation is CASSRRRTGTSSETQYF.

The chain links TRBV7-6 to TRBJ2-7, with 7 nucleotides matching TRBD1. CDR3 length equals 15 residues. V shed 6 bases and J 0 bases; nucleotides not matched to a gene: 8. Per the germline V gene, CDR1 is SGHVS and CDR2 is FNYEAQ. CDR3 in amino acids: CASSRLGTDSYEQYF. The CDR3 DNA is TGTGCCAGCAGTCGACTCGGGACAGACTCCTACGAGCAGTACTTC.

This clone was observed a handful of times. The chain employs TRBV29-1 and TRBJ2-2; TRBD2 is a possible D gene (6 bases). This CDR3 has 14 residues. Germline V gene lookup returns CDR1 SQVTM and CDR2 ANQGSEA. Trimming left V 3 bases short and J 4 bases short, with 12 bases between. The CDR3 spells CSVDGGVGTGELFF. In DNA form, the CDR3 reads TGCAGCGTTGATGGCGGGGTGGGCACCGGGGAGCTGTTTTTT.

This chain connects TRBV24-1 to TRBJ2-2; no definite D call. The V gene's germline CDR1 is KGHDR and CDR2 SFDVKD. Trimming took off 2 bases at V and 4 bases at J, with 4 bases between the two ends. The CDR3 is made up of 13 amino acids. CDR3 DNA: TGTGCCACCAGTGATTGGGGCACCGGGGAGCTGTTTTTT. Protein: CATSDWGTGELFF.

The rearrangement joins TRBV5-1 to TRBJ2-7; D is undetermined. From germline, CDR1 is SGHRS and CDR2 YFSETQ. This CDR3 has 16 residues. V was trimmed by 0 bases and J by 1 base, leaving 14 bases between them. Written as DNA, the CDR3 is TGCGCCAGCAGCTTGGCGCCCGGCCCACGGTCCTACGAGCAGTACTTC. Translated: CASSLAPGPRSYEQYF.

This sequence joins TRBV12-3 or TRBV12-4 and TRBJ1-1; D unresolved. The CDR3 spans 13 residues. V lost 6 bases to trimming and J lost 4 bases, with 12 bases between them. The chain's CDR3 is CASSRAPATEAFF. The DNA of the CDR3 is TGTGCCAGCAGCCGGGCCCCGGCCACTGAAGCTTTCTTT.

The genes are TRBV7-2 and TRBJ1-3, with unresolved D. The CDR3 totals 17 residues. Germline loops: CDR1 SGHTA, CDR2 FQGNSA. Between the trimmed V and J ends, which lost 2 bases and 0 bases, there was a span of 14 bases. The DNA of the CDR3 is TGTGCCAGCAGCTTATTCGCCAGGTCCTCCTCTGGAAACACCATATATTTT. It yields the protein CASSLFARSSSGNTIYF.

The chain recombines TRBV7-2 with TRBJ2-5; D is perhaps TRBD2 (6 bases). CDR1 is SGHTA, CDR2 FQGNSA, per germline. The CDR3 has 13 residues. V lost 1 base to trimming and J lost 4 bases, with 7 bases between them. CDR3 bases: TGTGCCAGCAGCTTAGTGGGGGGAGAGACCCAGTACTTC. Its translation is CASSLVGGETQYF.

Concerning this clone: One junction end does not reproduce the germline sequence, and a read error may be involved. The rearrangement links TRBV9 to TRBJ2-2, with 9 bases aligning to TRBD1. This CDR3 has 16 residues. CDR1 and CDR2 (germline): SGDLS, YYNGEE. As DNA, the CDR3 is TGTGCCAGCAGCGTAGTGGGGACAGGGAACCCCGGGGAGCTGTTTTTT. The encoded protein is CASSVVGTGNPGELFF.

The genes are TRBV30 and TRBJ1-5; no reliable D call. The CDR3 is made up of 13 amino acids. Germline CDR1 is GTSNPN and CDR2 is SVGIG (reference sequence). V shed 1 base and J shed 5 bases, with 9 bases lying between them. CDR3 protein: CAWSELVDQPQHF. The CDR3 DNA is TGTGCCTGGAGTGAATTGGTTGATCAGCCCCAGCATTTT. Using reference TRBV30 and TRBJ1-5 for the parts outside the CDR3, the full variable domain is SQTIHQWPATLVQPVGSPLSLECTVEGTSNPNLYWYRQAAGRGLQLLFYSVGIGQISSEVPQNLSASRPQDRQFILSSKKLLLSDSGFYLCAWSELVDQPQHFGDGTRLSIL.

The sample holds one count of this clone. The V and J genes are TRBV15 and TRBJ2-2; no definite D call. The CDR3 sequence is 13 residues long. V lost 0 bases and J 8 bases, leaving 7 bases between the germline ends. From germline, CDR1 is LNHNV and CDR2 YYDKDF (reference sequence). The CDR3 region is CATSRDKLGELFF. The CDR3 DNA follows: TGTGCCACCAGCAGAGATAAACTAGGGGAGCTGTTTTTT.

V gene TRBV27 combines with J gene TRBJ2-3; D possibly matches TRBD1 or TRBD2 (5 bases each). This CDR3 has 17 amino acids. Trimming pared 4 bases from V and 0 bases from J, leaving 17 bases between. The germline V gene has CDR1 MNHEY and CDR2 SMNVEV (reference sequence). The CDR3 DNA sequence: TGTGCCAGCAGTTATACCAGGGACCGTCCTAGCACAGATACGCAGTATTTT. Its protein is CASSYTRDRPSTDTQYF.

The rearrangement uses TRBV29-1 and TRBJ1-2; D not certain. This CDR3 contains 13 residues. CDR1 is SQVTM and CDR2 is ANQGSEA in the germline V gene. The ends were cut back, 4 bases at V and 6 bases at J, with 15 bases in the middle. CDR3 DNA: TGCAGCGTTGCTGATAAAAACGGGGATGGCTACACCTTC. This gives the protein CSVADKNGDGYTF.

The chain joins TRBV27 to TRBJ2-7; TRBD1 agrees at 7 bases. This CDR3 is built from 17 residues. V lost 2 bases, J lost 0 bases, and 10 bases stayed unmatched. Germline-derived CDR1 and CDR2 are MNHEY and SMNVEV (reference sequence). The CDR3 nucleotides are TGTGCCAGCAGTTTAAGGACCCCGGGACAGCGCTCCTACGAGCAGTACTTC. Its translation: CASSLRTPGQRSYEQYF.

The chain joins TRBV5-1 to TRBJ1-2; a possible D gene is TRBD1 (6 bases). Germline V gives CDR1 SGHRS, CDR2 YFSETQ. Trimming cost V 1 base and J 0 bases, with 13 bases left between them. This CDR3 is 16 amino acids long. The CDR3: CASSLWSGATNYGYTF. For the CDR3, the DNA is TGCGCCAGCAGCTTGTGGTCAGGGGCTACTAACTATGGCTACACCTTC.

The chain is built from TRBV9 and TRBJ1-2; D ambiguous. The CDR3 is made up of 14 amino acids. Germline V gives CDR1 SGDLS, CDR2 YYNGEE. V was trimmed by 2 bases and J by 2 bases, leaving 10 bases between them. The CDR3 bases are TGTGCCAGCAGCGTTTACGGAGAAAACTATGGCTACACCTTC. The encoded protein is CASSVYGENYGYTF.